The 5 T cell receptor beta chains given below trace back to one sample, sequenced in a study of blood T cell repertoires in COVID-19. The data were produced by immunoSEQ multiplex PCR, yet TCRdb's version contains in-frame clones alone and is incomplete. Of fewer than 250,000 clones in the sample, around 82% were seen once. The material sequenced was peripheral blood. These receptors originate from a woman between 65 and 79 years old with acute or convalescent COVID-19.

This chain joins TRBV5-4 and TRBJ2-7, with unresolved D. CDR3 length equals 14 residues. Trimming removed 0 bases from V and 2 bases from J, with 9 bases in between. The germline gives CDR1 SGHNT, CDR2 YYREEE (reference sequence). CDR3 region: CASSLETPPYEQYF. The CDR3 nucleotides are TGTGCCAGCAGCTTGGAGACACCACCCTACGAGCAGTACTTC. The full variable domain, completed using reference TRBV5-4 and TRBJ2-7, is ETGVTQSPTHLIKTRGQQVTLRCSSQSGHNTVSWYQQALGQGPQFIFQYYREEENGRGNFPPRFSGLQFPNYSSELNVNALELDDSALYLCASSLETPPYEQYFGPGTRLTVT.

This rearrangement joins TRBV6-5 to TRBJ1-1; 8 nucleotides align to TRBD1. The CDR3 is 12 amino acids. The V gene end was trimmed by 11 bases and the J gene end by 11 bases; junction bases not matched to a gene: 13. Germline V gene sequence: CDR1 MNHEY, CDR2 SVGAGI. The CDR3 loop is CAAGALTGVAFF. The CDR3, as DNA: TGTGCCGCAGGGGCCCTGACAGGGGTGGCTTTCTTT.

The chain combines TRBV7-9 with TRBJ1-2; D is unclear. The CDR3 runs 15 residues. V was pared by 1 base and J by 3 bases, with 12 bases between. CDR1 and CDR2 (germline): SEHNR, FQNEAQ (reference sequence). CDR3 in amino acids: CASSLGRGGDYGYTF. The DNA of the CDR3 is TGTGCCAGCAGCTTAGGTCGGGGAGGCGACTATGGCTACACCTTC.

This clone came up once. This sequence joins TRBV28 and TRBJ2-7, with 8 bases that match TRBD1. Germline lookup yields CDR1 MDHEN and CDR2 SYDVKM. With 7 bases clipped from V and 0 bases from J, the junction kept 2 bases outside the gene matches. The CDR3 loop spans 13 amino acids. Written as DNA, the CDR3 is TGTGCCAGCATGGGGACAGGCTCCTACGAGCAGTACTTC. Residues: CASMGTGSYEQYF.

The chain couples TRBV6-5 to TRBJ1-2; D is perhaps TRBD1 (6 bases). V gave up 4 bases and J gave up 6 bases, with 15 bases separating them. Germline V gives CDR1 MNHEY, CDR2 SVGAGI. This CDR3 has 14 amino acids. The DNA for the CDR3 is TGTGCCAGCAGTTCCCTACAGGGCGTGAATGGCTACACCTTC. Translation gives CASSSLQGVNGYTF.